This T cell receptor (beta chain) appears in the sequencing data of a study of blood T cell repertoires in COVID-19. Study at large: The United States, Italy and Spain were the sources of the acute and convalescent COVID-19 samples. Sources were T cells, B-cell-depleted T cells, or PBMCs; the material itself was cDNA or gDNA.

The CDR3 totals 14 residues. CDR1 is MGHRA, CDR2 YSYEKL, per germline. J lost 4 bases, V lost 3 bases, and 5 bases had no gene match. Per the original data handling: Nucleated cell counts were estimated from reference gene primer amplification. Sequencing was performed with immunoSEQ multiplex PCR; in TCRdb, only in-frame clones are kept and a portion is missing. V and J calls and clone size come straight from that table; D and trimming were deduced from the DNA. This table has some 180,000 clones, roughly 76% appearing once. The sequence was obtained from an elderly woman with COVID-19, enrolled during active disease. Sequencing was performed on peripheral blood. The chain couples TRBV4-1 to TRBJ1-2, with 7 bases aligning to TRBD1. The chain's CDR3 is CASSHPGQSYGYTF. The CDR3 DNA follows: TGCGCCAGCAGCCACCCGGGACAGAGCTATGGCTACACCTTC.